The source of this T cell receptor (beta chain) is a study of CD8+CD57+ T cells in acquired aplastic anemia. On the study more broadly: The study obtained an average of roughly 3 ug of DNA from sorted CD4+ and CD8+ cells.

The patients chosen for sequencing had shown expansion of CD8+CD57+ cells (detected by flow cytometry). Researchers used genomic DNA as the template to profile TCR beta VDJ and CDR3. Each CDR3 protein is one row after TCRdb ran MiXCR on the reads. The table shows about 160,000 distinct CDR3 sequences, with roughly 48% occurring only once. The CDR3 extends over 11 amino acids. Trimming took off 1 base at V and 4 bases at J, with 5 bases between the two ends. CDR1 is DFQATT and CDR2 is SNEGSKA in the germline V gene (reference sequence). The V and J genes are TRBV20-1 and TRBJ2-7; unclear D gene. This TCR was recovered from a human donor with aplastic anemia. The sample comprised sorted CD4+, CD8+, or CD8+CD57+ T cells (not recorded which) from PBMCs. CDR3 protein: CSARVGYEQYF. CDR3 bases: TGCAGTGCTAGAGTCGGTTACGAGCAGTACTTC.